The T cell receptor beta chain described here comes from a study of cytomegalovirus exposure and HLA in healthy donors. Study-level results: In a later analysis, at a false discovery rate of 0.05, roughly 17,000 TCR beta sequences were associated with HLA alleles. Prior analysis indicated that the majority of TCR beta V segments exhibited productivity approximately 90% or approximately 30% of the time.

The primer mix had 60 Vbeta and 13 Jbeta primers. The data were produced by immunoSEQ multiplex PCR, yet TCRdb's version contains in-frame clones alone and is incomplete. The data contain more than 85,000 clones, around 88% of them singletons. The CDR3 is made up of 16 amino acids. V lost 3 bases to trimming and J lost 2 bases, with 14 bases between them. CDR1 and CDR2 from the germline V gene are SGHNT and YYREEE (reference sequence). Details on this clone: The antigen is undetermined.

The sample consisted of PBMCs. The chain uses TRBV5-4 and TRBJ2-2, with D possibly TRBD2 on 6 matching bases. This TCR came from a man in his forties in good health and CMV-seronegative. In DNA form, the CDR3 reads TGTGCCAGCAGCTCCGGGACTCTCGTCAACACCGGGGAGCTGTTTTTT. This encodes CASSSGTLVNTGELFF.